This paragraph reports one T cell receptor (beta chain). The antigen remains undetermined. Unique molecular identifiers were added to individual cDNA molecules. TCRdb recomputed calls from the 5' RACE reads with MiXCR, one row per CDR3 protein. The repertoire includes some 51,000 distinct CDR3 sequences, about 15% of them detected once, and 9% to 10% sits in the top ten. CDR3 length: 16 residues. CDR1 is SGHRS and CDR2 is YFSETQ in the germline V gene. Trimming shortened V by 0 bases and J by 6 bases, and 19 bases separated the two germline ends. The data are from a study of early T cells in non-severe SARS-CoV-2 infection. General study points: Matching with VDJdb favored anti-spike CD8 responses (missing private and CD4 specificities).

This specimen was whole blood, taken at baseline. The origin of this receptor is an adult who was a healthcare worker with PCR-confirmed SARS-CoV-2 infection or an uninfected control (not recorded which). The chain is built from TRBV5-1 and TRBJ2-7; D might be TRBD1 (5 bases). CDR3 residues: CASSLEAGAGRIEQYF. The CDR3, as DNA: TGCGCCAGCAGCTTGGAGGCTGGAGCAGGGCGGATCGAGCAGTACTTC.